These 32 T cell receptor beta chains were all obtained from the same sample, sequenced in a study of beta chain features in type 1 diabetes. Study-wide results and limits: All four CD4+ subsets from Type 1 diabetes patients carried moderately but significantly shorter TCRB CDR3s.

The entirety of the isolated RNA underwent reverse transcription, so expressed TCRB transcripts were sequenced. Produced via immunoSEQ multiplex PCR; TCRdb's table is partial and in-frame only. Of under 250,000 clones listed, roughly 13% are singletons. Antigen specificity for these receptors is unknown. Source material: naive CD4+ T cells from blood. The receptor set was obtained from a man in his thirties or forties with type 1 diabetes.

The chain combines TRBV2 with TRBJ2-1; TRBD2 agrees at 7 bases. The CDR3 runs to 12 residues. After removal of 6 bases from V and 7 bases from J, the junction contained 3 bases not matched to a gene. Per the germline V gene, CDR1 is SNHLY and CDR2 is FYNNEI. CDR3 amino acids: CASSQRGNEQFF. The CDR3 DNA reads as TGTGCCAGCAGCCAGCGGGGAAATGAGCAGTTCTTC. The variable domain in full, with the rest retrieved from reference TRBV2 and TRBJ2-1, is EPEVTQTPSHQVTQMGQEVILRCVPISNHLYFYWYRQILGQKVEFLVSFYNNEISEKSEIFDDQFSVERPDGSNFTLKIRSTKLEDSAMYFCASSQRGNEQFFGPGTRLTVL.

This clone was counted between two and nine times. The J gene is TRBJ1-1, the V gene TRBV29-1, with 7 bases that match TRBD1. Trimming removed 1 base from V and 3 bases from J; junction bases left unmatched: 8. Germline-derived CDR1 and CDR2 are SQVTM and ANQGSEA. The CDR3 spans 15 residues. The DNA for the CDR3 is TGCAGCGTTGAAGGACGGACAGGTCAGCACACTGAAGCTTTCTTT. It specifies CSVEGRTGQHTEAFF.

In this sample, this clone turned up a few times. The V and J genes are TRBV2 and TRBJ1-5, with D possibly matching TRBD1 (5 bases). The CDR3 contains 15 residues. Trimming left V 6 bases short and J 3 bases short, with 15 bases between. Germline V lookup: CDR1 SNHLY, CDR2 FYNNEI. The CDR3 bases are TGTGCCAGCAGCCCGGCCGGGGGGAACAATCAGCCCCAGCATTTT. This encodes CASSPAGGNNQPQHF. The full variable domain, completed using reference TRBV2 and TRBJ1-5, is EPEVTQTPSHQVTQMGQEVILRCVPISNHLYFYWYRQILGQKVEFLVSFYNNEISEKSEIFDDQFSVERPDGSNFTLKIRSTKLEDSAMYFCASSPAGGNNQPQHFGDGTRLSIL.

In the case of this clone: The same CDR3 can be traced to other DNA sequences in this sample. CDR3 region: CASSLWGGTDTQYF. In DNA form, the CDR3 reads TGTGCCAGCAGTTTGTGGGGCGGCACAGATACGCAGTATTTT. The genes are TRBV27 and TRBJ2-3, with a possible D match to TRBD1 (5 bases). The CDR3 is 14 amino acids. Trimming removed 3 bases from V and 1 base from J, with 8 bases in between. CDR1 and CDR2 (germline): MNHEY, SMNVEV (reference sequence).

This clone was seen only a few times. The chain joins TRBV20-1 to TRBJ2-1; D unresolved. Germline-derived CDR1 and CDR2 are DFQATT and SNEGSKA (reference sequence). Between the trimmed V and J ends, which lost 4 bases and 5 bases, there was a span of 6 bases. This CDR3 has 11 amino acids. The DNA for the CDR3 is TGCAGTGCTAAATCCAACAATGAGCAGTTCTTC. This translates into CSAKSNNEQFF.

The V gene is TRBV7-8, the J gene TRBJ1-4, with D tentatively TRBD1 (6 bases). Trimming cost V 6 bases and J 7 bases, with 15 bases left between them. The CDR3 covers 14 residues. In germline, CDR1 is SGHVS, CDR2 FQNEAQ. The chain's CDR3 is CASSTGTYSEKLFF. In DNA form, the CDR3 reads TGTGCCAGCAGTACCGGGACATACAGTGAAAAACTGTTTTTT.

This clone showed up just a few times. The CDR3 reads CASSAGETQYF. In DNA form, the CDR3 reads TGTGCCAGCTCAGCGGGAGAGACCCAGTACTTC. The chain links TRBV18 to TRBJ2-5; D might be TRBD2 (5 bases). There are 11 residues in the CDR3. Trimming cost V 5 bases and J 4 bases, with 5 bases left between them. In germline, CDR1 is KGHSH, CDR2 LQKENI.

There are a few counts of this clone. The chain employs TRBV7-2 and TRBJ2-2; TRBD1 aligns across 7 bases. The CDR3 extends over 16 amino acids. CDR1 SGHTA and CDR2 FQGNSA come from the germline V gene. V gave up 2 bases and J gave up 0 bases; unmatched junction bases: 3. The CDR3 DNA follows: TGTGCCAGCAGCTTAAGGGACAGACCGAACACCGGGGAGCTGTTTTTT. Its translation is CASSLRDRPNTGELFF.

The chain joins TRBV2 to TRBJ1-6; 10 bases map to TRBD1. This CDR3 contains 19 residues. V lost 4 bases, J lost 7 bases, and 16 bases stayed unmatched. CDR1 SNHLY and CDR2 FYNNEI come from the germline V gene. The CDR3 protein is CASSAPGQGLPYQNSPLHF. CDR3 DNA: TGTGCCAGCAGTGCCCCGGGACAGGGGCTCCCTTATCAAAATTCACCCCTCCACTTT.

For the CDR3, the DNA is TGCGCCAGCAGCCAGGTAGCGAGCAATGAGCAGTTCTTC. It codes for CASSQVASNEQFF. This rearrangement joins TRBV4-1 to TRBJ2-1; D perhaps matches TRBD2 (5 bases). Trimming took 3 bases from V and 6 from J, leaving 9 bases between them. The CDR3 consists of 13 residues. Per germline, CDR1 MGHRA and CDR2 YSYEKL.

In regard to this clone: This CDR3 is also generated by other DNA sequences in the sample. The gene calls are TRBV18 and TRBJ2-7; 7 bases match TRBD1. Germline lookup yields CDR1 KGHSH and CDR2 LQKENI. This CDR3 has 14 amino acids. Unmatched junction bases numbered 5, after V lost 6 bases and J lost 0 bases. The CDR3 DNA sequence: TGTGCCAGCTCCACAGCAGGGGGCTCCTACGAGCAGTACTTC. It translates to CASSTAGGSYEQYF.

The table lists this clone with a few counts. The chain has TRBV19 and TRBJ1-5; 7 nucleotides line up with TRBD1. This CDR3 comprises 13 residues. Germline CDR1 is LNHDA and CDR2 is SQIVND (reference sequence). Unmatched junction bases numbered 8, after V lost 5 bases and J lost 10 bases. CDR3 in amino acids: CASSPGQTVPQHF. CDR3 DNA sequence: TGTGCCAGTAGTCCGGGACAGACTGTCCCCCAGCATTTT.

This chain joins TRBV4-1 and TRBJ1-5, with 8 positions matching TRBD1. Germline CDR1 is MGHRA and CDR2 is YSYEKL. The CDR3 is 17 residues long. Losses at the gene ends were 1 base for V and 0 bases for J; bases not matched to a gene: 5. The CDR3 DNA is TGCGCCAGCAGCCAAGCGACAGGGGACTATAGCAATCAGCCCCAGCATTTT. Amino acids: CASSQATGDYSNQPQHF.

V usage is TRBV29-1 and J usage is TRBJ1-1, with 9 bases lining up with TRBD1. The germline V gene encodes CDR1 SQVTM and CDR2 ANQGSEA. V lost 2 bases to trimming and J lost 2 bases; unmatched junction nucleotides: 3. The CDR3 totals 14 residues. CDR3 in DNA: TGCAGCGTTGAAAAGACAGGGGGAAACACTGAAGCTTTCTTT. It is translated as CSVEKTGGNTEAFF.

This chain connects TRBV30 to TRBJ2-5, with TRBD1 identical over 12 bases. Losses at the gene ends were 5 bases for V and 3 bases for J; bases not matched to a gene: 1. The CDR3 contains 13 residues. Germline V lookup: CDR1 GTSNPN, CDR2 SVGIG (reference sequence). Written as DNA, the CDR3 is TGTGCCTGGGGGACAGGGGGCGAAGAGACCCAGTACTTC. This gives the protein CAWGTGGEETQYF.

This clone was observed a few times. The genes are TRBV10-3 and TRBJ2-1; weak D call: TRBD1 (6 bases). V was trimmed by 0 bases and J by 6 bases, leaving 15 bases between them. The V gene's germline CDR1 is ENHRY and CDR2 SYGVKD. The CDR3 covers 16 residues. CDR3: CAISESQQGLSNEQFF. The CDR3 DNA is TGTGCCATCAGTGAGTCGCAACAGGGTTTATCCAATGAGCAGTTCTTC.

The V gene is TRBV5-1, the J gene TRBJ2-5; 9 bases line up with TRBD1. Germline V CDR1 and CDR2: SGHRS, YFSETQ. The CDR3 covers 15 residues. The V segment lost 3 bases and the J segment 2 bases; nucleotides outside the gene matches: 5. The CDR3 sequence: CASSSTGGLQETQYF. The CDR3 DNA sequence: TGCGCCAGCAGCTCGACAGGGGGGCTACAAGAGACCCAGTACTTC.

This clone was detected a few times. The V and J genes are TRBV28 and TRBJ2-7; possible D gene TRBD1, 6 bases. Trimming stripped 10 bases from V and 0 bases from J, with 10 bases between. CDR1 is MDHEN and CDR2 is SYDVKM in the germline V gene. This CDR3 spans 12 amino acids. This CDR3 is CATRQDSYEQYF. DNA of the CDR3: TGTGCCACCAGACAGGACTCCTACGAGCAGTACTTC.

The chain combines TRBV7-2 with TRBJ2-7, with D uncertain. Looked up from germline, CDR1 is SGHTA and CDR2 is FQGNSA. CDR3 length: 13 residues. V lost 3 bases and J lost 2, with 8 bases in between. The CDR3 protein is CASSFHGAYEQYF. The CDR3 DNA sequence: TGTGCCAGCAGCTTTCACGGAGCCTACGAGCAGTACTTC. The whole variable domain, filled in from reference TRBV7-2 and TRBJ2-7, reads GAGVSQSPSNKVTEKGKDVELRCDPISGHTALYWYRQSLGQGLEFLIYFQGNSAPDKSGLPSDRFSAERTGGSVSTLTIQRTQQEDSAVYLCASSFHGAYEQYFGPGTRLTVT.

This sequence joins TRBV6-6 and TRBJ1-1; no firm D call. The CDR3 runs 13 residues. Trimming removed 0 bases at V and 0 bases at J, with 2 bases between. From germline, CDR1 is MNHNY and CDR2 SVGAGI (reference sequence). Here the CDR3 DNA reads TGTGCCAGCAGTTACTCCTTGAACACTGAAGCTTTCTTT. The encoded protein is CASSYSLNTEAFF.

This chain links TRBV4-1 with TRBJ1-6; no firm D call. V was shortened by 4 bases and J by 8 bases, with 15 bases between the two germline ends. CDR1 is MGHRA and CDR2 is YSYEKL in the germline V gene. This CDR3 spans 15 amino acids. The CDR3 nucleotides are TGCGCCAGCAGCCTTCCCGGGTTCCCCGATTCACCCCTCCACTTT. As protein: CASSLPGFPDSPLHF.

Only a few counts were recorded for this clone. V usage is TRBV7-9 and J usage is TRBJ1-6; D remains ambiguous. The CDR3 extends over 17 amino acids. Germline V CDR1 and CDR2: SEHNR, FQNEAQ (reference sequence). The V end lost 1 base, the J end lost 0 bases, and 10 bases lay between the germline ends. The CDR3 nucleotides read TGTGCCAGCAGCTTAGAGAGGCTGAGCTCCTATAATTCACCCCTCCACTTT. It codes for CASSLERLSSYNSPLHF.

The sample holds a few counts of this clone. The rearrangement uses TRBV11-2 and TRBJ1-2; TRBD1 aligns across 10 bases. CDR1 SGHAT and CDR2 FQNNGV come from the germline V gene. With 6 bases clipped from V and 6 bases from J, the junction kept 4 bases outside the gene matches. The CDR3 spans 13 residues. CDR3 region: CASRATGGNGYTF. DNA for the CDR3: TGTGCCAGCAGGGCGACAGGGGGCAATGGCTACACCTTC.

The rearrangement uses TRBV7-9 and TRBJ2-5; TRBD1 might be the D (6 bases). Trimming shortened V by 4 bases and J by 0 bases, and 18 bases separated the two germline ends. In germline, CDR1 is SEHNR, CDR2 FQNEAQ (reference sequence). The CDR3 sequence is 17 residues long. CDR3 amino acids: CASSSTKGTHNQETQYF. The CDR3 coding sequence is TGTGCCAGCAGCTCCACCAAGGGGACACACAACCAAGAGACCCAGTACTTC. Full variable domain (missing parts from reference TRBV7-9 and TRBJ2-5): DTGVSQNPRHKITKRGQNVTFRCDPISEHNRLYWYRQTLGQGPEFLTYFQNEAQLEKSRLLSDRFSAERPKGSFSTLEIQRTEQGDSAMYLCASSSTKGTHNQETQYFGPGTRLLVL.

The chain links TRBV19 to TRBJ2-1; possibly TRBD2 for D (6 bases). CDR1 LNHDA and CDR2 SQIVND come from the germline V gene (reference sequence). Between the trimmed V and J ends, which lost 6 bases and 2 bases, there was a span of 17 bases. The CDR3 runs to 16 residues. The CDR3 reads CASSSGTSRTYNEQFF. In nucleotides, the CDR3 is TGTGCCAGTAGCTCCGGGACTTCCCGAACCTACAATGAGCAGTTCTTC.

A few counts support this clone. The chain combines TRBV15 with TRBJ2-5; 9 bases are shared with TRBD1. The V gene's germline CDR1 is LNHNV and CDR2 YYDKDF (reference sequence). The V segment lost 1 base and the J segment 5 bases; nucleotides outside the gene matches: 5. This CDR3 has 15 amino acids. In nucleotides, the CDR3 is TGTGCCACCAGCAGAGTGGCGGGGACAGGGGAGACCCAGTACTTC. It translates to CATSRVAGTGETQYF.

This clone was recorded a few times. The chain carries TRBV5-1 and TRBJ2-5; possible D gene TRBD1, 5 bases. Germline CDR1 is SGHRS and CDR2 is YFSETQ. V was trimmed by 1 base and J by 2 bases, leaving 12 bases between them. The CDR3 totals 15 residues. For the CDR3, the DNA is TGCGCCAGCAGCTTGACAGGTGCCCGTCAAGAGACCCAGTACTTC. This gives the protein CASSLTGARQETQYF. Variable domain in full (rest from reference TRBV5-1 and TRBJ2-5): KAGVTQTPRYLIKTRGQQVTLSCSPISGHRSVSWYQQTPGQGLQFLFEYFSETQRNKGNFPGRFSGRQFSNSRSEMNVSTLELGDSALYLCASSLTGARQETQYFGPGTRLLVL.

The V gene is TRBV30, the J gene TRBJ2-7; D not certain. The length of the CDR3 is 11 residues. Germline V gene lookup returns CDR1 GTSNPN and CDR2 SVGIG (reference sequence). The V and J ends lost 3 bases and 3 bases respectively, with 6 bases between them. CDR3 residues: CAWRNIYEQYF. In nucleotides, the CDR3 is TGTGCCTGGAGAAACATCTACGAGCAGTACTTC.

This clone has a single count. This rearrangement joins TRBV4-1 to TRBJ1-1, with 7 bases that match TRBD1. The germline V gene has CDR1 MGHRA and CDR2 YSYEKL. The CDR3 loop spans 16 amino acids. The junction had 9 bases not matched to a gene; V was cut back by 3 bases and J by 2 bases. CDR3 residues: CASSQRGQLPNTEAFF. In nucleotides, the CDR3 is TGCGCCAGCAGCCAGAGGGGACAGCTCCCCAACACTGAAGCTTTCTTT.

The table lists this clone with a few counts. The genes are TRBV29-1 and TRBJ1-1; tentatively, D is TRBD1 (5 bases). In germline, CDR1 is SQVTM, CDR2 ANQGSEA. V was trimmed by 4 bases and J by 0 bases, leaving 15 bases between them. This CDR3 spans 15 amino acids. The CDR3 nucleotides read TGCAGCGTTGTCCGAAGCGCAGGGATGAACACTGAAGCTTTCTTT. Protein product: CSVVRSAGMNTEAFF.

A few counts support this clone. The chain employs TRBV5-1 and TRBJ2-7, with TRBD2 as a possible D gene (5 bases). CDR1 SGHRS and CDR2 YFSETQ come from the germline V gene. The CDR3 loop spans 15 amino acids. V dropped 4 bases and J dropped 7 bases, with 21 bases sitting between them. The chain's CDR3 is CASSPVSSGLGEQYF. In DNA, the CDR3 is TGCGCCAGCAGCCCGGTATCCTCCGGACTGGGGGAGCAGTACTTC.

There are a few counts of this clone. CDR3 sequence (DNA): TGTGCCAGCAGTTCTACAGGGGGCGGCCCCCAAGAGACCCAGTACTTC. Residues: CASSSTGGGPQETQYF. J is TRBJ2-5 and V is TRBV6-5; 9 nucleotides agree with TRBD1. Per germline, CDR1 MNHEY and CDR2 SVGAGI. Trimming cost V 4 bases and J 1 base; bases outside gene matches: 7. The CDR3 has 16 amino acids.